One sample yielded the 10 T cell receptor beta chains listed below, sequenced in a study of blood T cell repertoires in COVID-19. TCRdb's table, derived via immunoSEQ multiplex PCR, lists solely in-frame clones and lacks some. The table lists approximately 270,000 clones, roughly 88% of them singletons, with about 1.3% in the top ten. The sample consisted of peripheral blood. These receptors all stem from a man of 80 years or more with acute or convalescent COVID-19.

The rearrangement uses TRBV7-2 and TRBJ2-7; 8 bases align to TRBD2. Germline CDR1 and CDR2: SGHTA and FQGNSA. J gave up 2 bases and V 1 base, and 4 bases lay outside the gene matches. The CDR3 runs to 15 residues. CDR3 sequence (DNA): TGTGCCAGCAGCTTAGAAGCGGGAGTGACCTACGAGCAGTACTTC. Translation: CASSLEAGVTYEQYF.

With regard to this clone: Other DNA sequences in this sample translate to the same CDR3. The chain has TRBV27 and TRBJ2-6, with D perhaps TRBD1 (6 bases). The ends were cut back, 6 bases at V and 2 bases at J, with 11 bases in the middle. The CDR3 sequence is 15 residues long. Germline lookup yields CDR1 MNHEY and CDR2 SMNVEV (reference sequence). CDR3 nucleotides: TGTGCCAGCAGATCACAGGGTGCTGGGGCCAACGTCCTGACTTTC. It translates to CASRSQGAGANVLTF.

A few counts support this clone. This chain joins TRBV6-5 and TRBJ2-7; weak D call: TRBD1 (6 bases). Germline CDR1 and CDR2: MNHEY and SVGAGI. This CDR3 is built from 14 residues. Trimming removed 6 bases at V and 6 bases at J, with 18 bases between. The DNA for the CDR3 is TGTGCCAGCAGACCGGGACACGGGTTGGTCGAGCAGTACTTC. Its protein product is CASRPGHGLVEQYF.

The rearrangement links TRBV6-5 to TRBJ1-2; D possibly corresponds to TRBD1 (6 bases). V was shortened by 3 bases and J by 4 bases, with 12 bases between the two germline ends. The CDR3 totals 14 residues. Germline V gene lookup returns CDR1 MNHEY and CDR2 SVGAGI. DNA for the CDR3: TGTGCCAGCAGTTATAGTAGACAGGCCTATGGCTACACCTTC. This encodes CASSYSRQAYGYTF.

This rearrangement joins TRBV6-6 to TRBJ2-7, with TRBD2 matching 14 bases. This CDR3 has 15 residues. V shed 5 bases, J shed 9 bases, and the junction held 9 bases outside the gene matches. Germline lookup yields CDR1 MNHNY and CDR2 SVGAGI (reference sequence). In DNA form, the CDR3 reads TGTGCCAGCAGTCACCCGGGACTAGCGGGAGCAGGGCAGTACTTC. Translating it yields CASSHPGLAGAGQYF.

This clone has a single count. The rearrangement joins TRBV10-3 to TRBJ2-7; tentatively, D is TRBD1 (5 bases). The CDR3 extends over 14 amino acids. From germline, CDR1 is ENHRY and CDR2 SYGVKD. Trimming took off 10 bases at V and 0 bases at J, with 16 bases between the two ends. The CDR3 nucleotides read TGTGCCACCGAAGGGGCAGGAAGCTCCTACGAGCAGTACTTC. Its translation: CATEGAGSSYEQYF.

This clone came up a few times. V usage is TRBV4-3 and J usage is TRBJ2-7; possible D gene TRBD2, 6 bases. Germline V gene data show CDR1 as LGHNA and CDR2 as YSLEER. The V gene lost 0 bases and the J gene lost 2 bases, with 11 bases spanning the gap. The CDR3 runs 15 residues. The CDR3 DNA sequence: TGCGCCAGCAGCCAAGAACGGGAGCCAACCTACGAGCAGTACTTC. As protein: CASSQEREPTYEQYF.

This chain uses TRBV7-2 with TRBJ1-2; no firm D call. This CDR3 is built from 14 residues. CDR1 is SGHTA and CDR2 is FQGNSA in the germline V gene. The V gene lost 0 bases and the J gene lost 4 bases, with 9 bases spanning the gap. CDR3 region: CASSLAAESYGYTF. The CDR3 DNA sequence: TGTGCCAGCAGCTTAGCCGCAGAAAGCTATGGCTACACCTTC.

The chain carries TRBV6-2 or TRBV6-3 and TRBJ2-1, with 10 bases fitting TRBD2. J lost 8 bases, V lost 0 bases, and 10 bases had no gene match. Germline lookup yields CDR1 MNHEY and CDR2 SVGEGT. The CDR3 is made up of 17 amino acids. The CDR3 spells CASSYSTSGPPEDEQFF. CDR3 coding DNA: TGTGCCAGCAGTTACTCGACTAGCGGGCCCCCCGAGGATGAGCAGTTCTTC.

This chain uses TRBV14 with TRBJ2-1; 7 bases agree with TRBD1. The CDR3 is 11 residues long. V shed 1 base, J shed 13 bases, and the junction held 1 base outside the gene matches. The V gene's germline CDR1 is SGHDN and CDR2 FVKESK. CDR3 loop: CASSQGQGQFF. Written as DNA, the CDR3 is TGTGCCAGCAGCCAAGGACAGGGCCAGTTCTTC.